Listed below are T cell receptor beta chains from one sample, sequenced in a study of blood T cell repertoires in COVID-19. Data came from immunoSEQ multiplex PCR; TCRdb stores just in-frame clones and leaves some out. Of approximately 100,000 clones in the sample, about 89% are singletons; the top ten hold approximately 19%. The sample taken for sequencing was peripheral blood. The receptors here all came from a human donor with acute or convalescent COVID-19. The donor label of this sample is uncertain. Both conserved end residues are trimmed from each CDR3. Each record gives: CDR3 length, V gene, CDR3 protein.

length: 11
V: TRBV10-3
CDR3: AISDIGSYGYT

length: 15
V: TRBV21-1
CDR3: ASSNLGQGECGNTIY

length: 14
V: TRBV19
CDR3: ASSIAPDTGNTEAF

length: 15
V: TRBV6-2/TRBV6-3
CDR3: ASSYSLRMRGNQPQH

length: 13
V: TRBV7-8
CDR3: ASSSRLQDSRGYT

length: 15
V: TRBV18
CDR3: ASSPGRDRSRGYGYT

length: 12
V: TRBV19
CDR3: ATSTSGRGNEQF

length: 12
V: TRBV9
CDR3: ASTLTGADNEQF

length: 12
V: TRBV5-1
CDR3: ASSSGQTNTEAF

length: 11
V: TRBV28
CDR3: ASRISGLETQY

length: 13
V: TRBV28
CDR3: ASTGQGGGDTEAF

length: 11
V: TRBV30
CDR3: AWSVLRGRGYT

length: 13
V: TRBV27
CDR3: ASSLSQGGYNEQF

length: 11
V: TRBV21-1
CDR3: ASSSPEGRPQH

length: 11
V: TRBV10-1
CDR3: ARNTSYTGELF

length: 10
V: TRBV2
CDR3: ASNGADYGYT

length: 9
V: TRBV2
CDR3: ASNREDGYT

length: 13
V: TRBV6-2/TRBV6-3
CDR3: ASSYASGGSYEQY

length: 12
V: TRBV11-2
CDR3: ASSFYRGTGELF

length: 13
V: TRBV5-1
CDR3: ASSLRPTESETQY

length: 11
V: TRBV2
CDR3: ASSELGYNEQF

length: 12
V: TRBV9
CDR3: ASSSTVVNSPLH

length: 14
V: TRBV4-2
CDR3: ASSQNTGGSGNTIY

length: 12
V: TRBV14
CDR3: ASILWRRQETQY

length: 10
V: TRBV5-5
CDR3: ASSLLNQPQH

length: 12
V: TRBV28
CDR3: ASSVGGSGDTIY

length: 11
V: TRBV15
CDR3: ATSRRVNTEAF

length: 16
V: TRBV9
CDR3: ASSVAVGTSGIIGELF

length: 12
V: TRBV18
CDR3: ASSPGQVLTEAF

length: 13
V: TRBV6-4
CDR3: ASSVSGGSTDTQY

length: 12
V: TRBV30
CDR3: AWRAGSAPGELF

length: 15
V: TRBV5-1
CDR3: ASSLGAGALVGNTIY

length: 10
V: TRBV25-1
CDR3: ASRTVGTEAF

length: 10
V: TRBV29-1
CDR3: SVPNRADTQY

length: 10
V: TRBV28
CDR3: ASNDRPYGYT

length: 11
V: TRBV6-5
CDR3: ASRSTGEDGYT

length: 12
V: TRBV2
CDR3: ASSEGLDPDTQY

length: 13
V: TRBV6-6
CDR3: ASRPRGGTGAEAF

length: 14
V: TRBV14
CDR3: ASSQDYAGMGYGYT

length: 11
V: TRBV12-3/TRBV12-4
CDR3: ASSFSVQETQY

length: 16
V: TRBV28
CDR3: ASRGDPGRRLSSYEQY

length: 13
V: TRBV28
CDR3: ASSLLLRENTEAF

length: 16
V: TRBV2
CDR3: ASIRDTGLAGVIHTQY

length: 11
V: TRBV29-1
CDR3: SVEPGVNYGYT

length: 11
V: TRBV6-2/TRBV6-3
CDR3: ASSEGFRTEAF

length: 13
V: TRBV28
CDR3: ASSLGQGRGEKLF

length: 12
V: TRBV18
CDR3: ASSPKLQGTEAF

length: 10
V: TRBV6-2/TRBV6-3
CDR3: ASSPRTRTQY

length: 12
V: TRBV12-5
CDR3: ASSRRGLGETQY

length: 13
V: TRBV5-1
CDR3: ASSLSGGSYTEAF

length: 13
V: TRBV28
CDR3: ASSLSLDSGNTIY

length: 13
V: TRBV28
CDR3: ASSSGSDGNQPQH

length: 15
V: TRBV10-3
CDR3: AISERGQVFNTGELF

length: 13
V: TRBV5-6
CDR3: ASSKTGQGAEKLF

length: 12
V: TRBV19
CDR3: ASTPPTGPRPQH

length: 11
V: TRBV6-5
CDR3: ASFPASTKTQY

length: 13
V: TRBV5-8
CDR3: ASSFAGTVNYGYT